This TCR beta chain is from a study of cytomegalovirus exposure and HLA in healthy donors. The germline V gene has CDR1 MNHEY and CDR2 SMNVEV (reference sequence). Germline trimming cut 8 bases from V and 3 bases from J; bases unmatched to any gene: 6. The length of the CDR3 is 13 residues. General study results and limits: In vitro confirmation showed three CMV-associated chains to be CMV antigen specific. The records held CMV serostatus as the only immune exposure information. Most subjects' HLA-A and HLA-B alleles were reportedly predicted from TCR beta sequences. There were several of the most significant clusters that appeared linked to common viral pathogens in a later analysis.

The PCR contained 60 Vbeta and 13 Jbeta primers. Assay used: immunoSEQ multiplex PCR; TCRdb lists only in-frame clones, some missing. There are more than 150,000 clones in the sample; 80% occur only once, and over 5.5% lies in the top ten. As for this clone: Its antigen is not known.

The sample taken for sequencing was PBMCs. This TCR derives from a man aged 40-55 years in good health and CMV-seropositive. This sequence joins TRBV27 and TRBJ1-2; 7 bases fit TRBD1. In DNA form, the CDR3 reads TGTGCCAGCCAGAGGGGGCGAGACTATGGCTACACCTTC. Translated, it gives CASQRGRDYGYTF.